This paragraph reports one T cell receptor beta chain. Its specificity is unknown. This CDR3 is missing its conserved last phenylalanine or tryptophan, likely due to a read error. The DNA is omitted, as the CDR3 cannot be located on it reliably, and the CDR3 follows TCRdb's listing. The data originate from a study of cytomegalovirus exposure and HLA in healthy donors. Study at large: In a later analysis, the roughly 120 validation repertoires were reported to have used the same platform as the roughly 670 first-cohort repertoires. The study, taken as a whole, reports: It was approximately 150 TCR beta chains that were listed as cytomegalovirus-associated. Reported performance of the classifier showed diagnosis of cytomegalovirus status with high specificity and sensitivity.

The donors were members of the roughly 120-subject validation cohort (separate from the approximately 670-subject first cohort). 9 amino acids form the CDR3, both terminal residues included. Germline V gives CDR1 SGHNT, CDR2 YENEEA. Profiled with immunoSEQ multiplex PCR; TCRdb holds only in-frame clones, not every one. In the table there are some 49,000 clones, around nine tenths of which are singletons. The rearrangement joins TRBV11-3 to TRBJ2-3; the listed D gene, TRBD2, was not tested against the DNA. Material for sequencing was PBMCs. This sequence was found in a young man in good health and CMV-seronegative. CDR3 amino acids: CASSLETPL.